A selection of T cell receptor beta chains follows, all from one sample in a study of human T cells and chemical hapten exposure. TCRdb re-called the RACE reads with MiXCR, one entry per CDR3 protein. Of roughly 100,000 distinct CDR3 sequences in the sample, 9.6% were seen once. Source: whole blood, taken in connection with sensitization to the hapten diphenylcyclopropenone (DPC). The receptors come from a woman between 40 and 50 years old with alopecia areata. Some clones in this sample may be carry-over from other donors' samples. The CDR3 runs from the conserved cysteine through the conserved F or W. Each record gives: V gene, CDR3 protein.

TRBV7-2	CASSIQPNTEAFF
TRBV6-2/TRBV6-3	CASSYLGDSNQPQHF
TRBV29-1	CSVDFESRYTQYF
TRBV7-2	CASSAPGGDEQFF
TRBV5-1	CASSSTVPGLGSYEQYF
TRBV12-3/TRBV12-4	CASRLSGGYSTGELFF
TRBV6-1	CASSGLAPGYEQYF
TRBV2	CASSYFRQKSYEQYF
TRBV6-5	CASSYSTGAGGNSPLHF
TRBV19	CASRGMTEAYNEQFF
TRBV3-1	CASSSPGLAPPYEQYF
TRBV20-1	CSADGTSSNQPQHF
TRBV12-3/TRBV12-4	CASNLVGPENEQFF
TRBV5-1	CASSSGTESAEAFF
TRBV12-3/TRBV12-4	CASSPEYTGELFF
TRBV15	CATSRDPGNTGELFF
TRBV15	CATSRAGGSRETQYF
TRBV12-3/TRBV12-4	CASSTQSRGTEAIF
TRBV2	CASSDRGRNQPQHF
TRBV10-3	CAISESGKGQMAFF
TRBV12-3/TRBV12-4	CASSLFTYEQYF
TRBV6-5	CASSYSNWDKNTEAFF
TRBV2	CASSEALGGQETQYF
TRBV4-2	CASTPGRNYGYTF
TRBV10-1	CASSVTGQGNIKTQYF
TRBV10-3	CASTGEGPNTGELFF
TRBV7-9	CASSPPGQGETQYF
TRBV7-2	CASSLGGRGIYEQYF
TRBV27	CASTRRGTGGRIGELFF
TRBV5-1	CASLSAAGAYNEQFF
TRBV5-1	CASRQGAWSNTEAFF
TRBV15	CATSRRGDTEAFF
TRBV20-1	CSAPGQGRNQPQHF
TRBV6-4	CASSPAPGETQYF
TRBV7-6	CASSLFRGDGYTF
TRBV7-9	CASSPGQVGKNTIYF
TRBV9	CASGTGGSDTQYF
TRBV4-3	CASSPIEASGNTIYF
TRBV10-3	CATSASLTYEQYF
TRBV6-1	CASSEPGQPQRNTEAFF
TRBV2	CASSDDALMAFF
TRBV5-6	CASTYDPRGRTDTQYF
TRBV27	CASSLGQGPNYGYTF
TRBV10-2	CASSRSNTGELFF
TRBV6-6	CASSYGGDSNQPQHF
TRBV6-5	CASSYISGVHEQYF
TRBV9	CASSVARRGSNTGELFF
TRBV7-3	CASSFYGTDTQYF
TRBV12-5	CASGLTGTAGHGYTF